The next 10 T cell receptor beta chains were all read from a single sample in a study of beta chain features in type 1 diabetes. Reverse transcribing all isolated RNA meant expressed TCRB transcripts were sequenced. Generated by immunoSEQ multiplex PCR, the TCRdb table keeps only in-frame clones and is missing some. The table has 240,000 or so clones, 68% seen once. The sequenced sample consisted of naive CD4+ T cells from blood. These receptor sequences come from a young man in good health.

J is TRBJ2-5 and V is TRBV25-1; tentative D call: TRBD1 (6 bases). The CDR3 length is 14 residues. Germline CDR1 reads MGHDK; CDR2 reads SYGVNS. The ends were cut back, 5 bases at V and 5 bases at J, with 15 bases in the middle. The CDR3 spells CASSHHRVGETQYF. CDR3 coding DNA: TGTGCCAGCAGTCATCACAGGGTTGGCGAGACCCAGTACTTC. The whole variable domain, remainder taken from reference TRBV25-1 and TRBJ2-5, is EADIYQTPRYLVIGTGKKITLECSQTMGHDKMYWYQQDPGMELHLIHYSYGVNSTEKGDLSSESTVSRIRTEHFPLTLESARPSHTSQYLCASSHHRVGETQYFGPGTRLLVL.

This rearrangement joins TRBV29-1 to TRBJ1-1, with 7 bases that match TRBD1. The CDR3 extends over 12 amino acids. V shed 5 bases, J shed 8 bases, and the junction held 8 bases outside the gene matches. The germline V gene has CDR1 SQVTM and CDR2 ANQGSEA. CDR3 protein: CSVRTGSQEAFF. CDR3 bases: TGCAGCGTTCGGACAGGTTCCCAGGAAGCTTTCTTT.

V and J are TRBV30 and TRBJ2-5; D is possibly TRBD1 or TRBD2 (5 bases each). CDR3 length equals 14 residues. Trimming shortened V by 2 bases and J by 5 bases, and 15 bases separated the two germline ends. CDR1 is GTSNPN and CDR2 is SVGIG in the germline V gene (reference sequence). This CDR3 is CAWSPPGPGETQYF. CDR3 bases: TGTGCCTGGAGTCCTCCGGGACCGGGGGAGACCCAGTACTTC.

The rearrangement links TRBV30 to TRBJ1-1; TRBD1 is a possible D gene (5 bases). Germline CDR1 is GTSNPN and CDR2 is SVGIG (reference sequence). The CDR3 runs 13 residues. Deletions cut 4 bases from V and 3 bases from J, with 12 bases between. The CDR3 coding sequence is TGTGCCTGGATCCGCAGGGTGGACACTGAAGCTTTCTTT. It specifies CAWIRRVDTEAFF.

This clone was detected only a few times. CDR3 sequence (DNA): TGTGCCAGCAGTTACAAGGACCCAGCCAAAAACATTCAGTACTTC. Its translation is CASSYKDPAKNIQYF. V and J are TRBV6-5 and TRBJ2-4; D call uncertain. Germline CDR1 reads MNHEY; CDR2 reads SVGAGI. The V and J ends lost 2 bases and 0 bases respectively, with 8 bases between them. The CDR3 is 15 residues long.

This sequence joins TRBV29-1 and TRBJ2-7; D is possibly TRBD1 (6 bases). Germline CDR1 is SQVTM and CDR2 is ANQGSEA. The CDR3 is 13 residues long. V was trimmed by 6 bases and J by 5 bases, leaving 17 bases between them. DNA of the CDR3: TGCAGCGTCGTCAGGGGAGTTACCCACGAGCAGTACTTC. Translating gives CSVVRGVTHEQYF.

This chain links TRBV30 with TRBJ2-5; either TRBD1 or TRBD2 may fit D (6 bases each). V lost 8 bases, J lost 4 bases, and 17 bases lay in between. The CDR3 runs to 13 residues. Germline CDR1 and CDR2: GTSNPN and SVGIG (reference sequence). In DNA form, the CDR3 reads TGTGCCCTGGGGAGGCAGGGGCCAGAGACCCAGTACTTC. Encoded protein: CALGRQGPETQYF.

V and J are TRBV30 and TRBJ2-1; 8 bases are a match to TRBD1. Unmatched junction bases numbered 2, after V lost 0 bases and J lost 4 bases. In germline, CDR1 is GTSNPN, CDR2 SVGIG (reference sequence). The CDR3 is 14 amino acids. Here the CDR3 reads CAWSVGQVYNEQFF. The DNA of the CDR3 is TGTGCCTGGAGTGTGGGACAGGTGTACAATGAGCAGTTCTTC. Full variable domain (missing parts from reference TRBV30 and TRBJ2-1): SQTIHQWPATLVQPVGSPLSLECTVEGTSNPNLYWYRQAAGRGLQLLFYSVGIGQISSEVPQNLSASRPQDRQFILSSKKLLLSDSGFYLCAWSVGQVYNEQFFGPGTRLTVL.

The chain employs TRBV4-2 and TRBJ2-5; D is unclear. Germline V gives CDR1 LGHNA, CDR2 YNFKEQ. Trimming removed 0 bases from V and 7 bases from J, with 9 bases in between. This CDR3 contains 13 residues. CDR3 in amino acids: CASSQDRLGTQYF. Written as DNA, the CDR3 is TGTGCCAGCAGCCAAGACAGGTTGGGGACCCAGTACTTC.

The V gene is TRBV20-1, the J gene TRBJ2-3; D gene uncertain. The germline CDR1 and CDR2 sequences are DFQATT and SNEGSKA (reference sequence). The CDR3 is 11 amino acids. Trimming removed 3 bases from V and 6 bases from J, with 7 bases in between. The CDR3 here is CSASQVDTQYF. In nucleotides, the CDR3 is TGCAGTGCTAGCCAGGTGGATACGCAGTATTTT.